Below, 7 T cell receptor beta chains from the same sample are listed, as sequenced in a study of blood T cells in healthy people across ages. Alongside a J-beta primer mix, a sample-barcoded 5' primer served in a second PCR lasting about 6 to 12 cycles. TCRdb reprocessed the 5' RACE reads via MiXCR and lists one record per CDR3 protein. There are around 940,000 distinct CDR3 sequences in the sample; 51% occur only once, and over 20% lies in the top ten. The specimen was blood. These receptors were collected from an older woman in good health.

CDR3 nucleotides: TGCAGTGCTATAGGGGACAGGGCAACTATTGAGCAGTACTTC. It encodes CSAIGDRATIEQYF. V gene TRBV20-1 combines with J gene TRBJ2-5, with 9 bases fitting TRBD1. Per germline, CDR1 DFQATT and CDR2 SNEGSKA (reference sequence). The length of the CDR3 is 14 residues. J lost 11 bases, V lost 4 bases, and 14 bases had no gene match.

J is TRBJ2-1 and V is TRBV29-1, with 12 nucleotides matching TRBD2. This CDR3 has 18 amino acids. CDR1 is SQVTM and CDR2 is ANQGSEA in the germline V gene. J gave up 1 base and V 7 bases, and 14 bases lay outside the gene matches. Here the CDR3 DNA reads TGCAGCGGCAGACTAGCGGGAGTTTCGTTAGAGTCCTACAATGAGCAGTTCTTC. This gives the protein CSGRLAGVSLESYNEQFF.

This chain joins TRBV24-1 and TRBJ2-5; 7 bases are a match to TRBD2. There are 15 residues in the CDR3. CDR1 KGHDR and CDR2 SFDVKD come from the germline V gene. V was pared by 0 bases and J by 2 bases, with 2 bases of the junction left unmatched. This CDR3 reads CATSDLGAGQETQYF. The CDR3 DNA is TGTGCCACCAGTGATTTGGGAGCGGGGCAAGAGACCCAGTACTTC.

Comments on this clonotype: One end of the junction is discordant with germline, which a read error may explain. The chain joins TRBV20-1 to TRBJ2-1, with D possibly TRBD2 on 5 matching bases. CDR1 is DFQATT and CDR2 is SNEGSKA in the germline V gene (reference sequence). This CDR3 contains 14 residues. CDR3 nucleotides: TGTAGTGCCCGGGTCGGGGTTTCCTACAATGAGCAGTTCTTC. Its protein product is CSARVGVSYNEQFF.

This sequence joins TRBV15 and TRBJ1-2, with 10 bases aligning to TRBD1. Germline lookup yields CDR1 LNHNV and CDR2 YYDKDF (reference sequence). The CDR3 length is 14 residues. With 0 bases clipped from V and 7 bases from J, the junction kept 2 bases outside the gene matches. The chain's CDR3 is CATSREGTGVGYTF. CDR3 coding DNA: TGTGCCACCAGCAGAGAGGGGACAGGGGTTGGCTACACCTTC.

This chain uses TRBV20-1 with TRBJ2-1; 9 bases line up with TRBD1. J gave up 8 bases and V 7 bases, and 9 bases lay outside the gene matches. Germline V gene sequence: CDR1 DFQATT, CDR2 SNEGSKA (reference sequence). The CDR3 runs to 13 residues. CDR3 in amino acids: CSVELQGAYEQFF. In DNA form, the CDR3 reads TGCAGTGTTGAACTACAGGGGGCGTATGAGCAGTTCTTC.

The CDR3 bases are TGTGCCAGCGGGAGGCTAACTCCCGGCGAGCAGTACTTC. Its translation: CASGRLTPGEQYF. The chain employs TRBV6-6 and TRBJ2-5, with D possibly matching TRBD2 (6 bases). The J call is uncertain, as TRBJ2-7 better fits the DNA end. This CDR3 region has 13 residues. Looked up from germline, CDR1 is MNHNY and CDR2 is SVGAGI (reference sequence).